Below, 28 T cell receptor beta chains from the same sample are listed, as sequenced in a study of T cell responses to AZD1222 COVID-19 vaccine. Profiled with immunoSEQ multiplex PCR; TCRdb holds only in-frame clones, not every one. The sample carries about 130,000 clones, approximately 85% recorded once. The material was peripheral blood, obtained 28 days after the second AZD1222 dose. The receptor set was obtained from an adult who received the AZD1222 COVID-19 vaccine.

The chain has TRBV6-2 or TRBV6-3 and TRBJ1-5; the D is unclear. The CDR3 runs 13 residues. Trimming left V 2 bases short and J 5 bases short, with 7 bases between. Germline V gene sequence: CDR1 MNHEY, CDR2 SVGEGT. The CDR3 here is CASSYVGDQPQHF. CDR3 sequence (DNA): TGTGCCAGCAGTTACGTCGGAGATCAGCCCCAGCATTTT.

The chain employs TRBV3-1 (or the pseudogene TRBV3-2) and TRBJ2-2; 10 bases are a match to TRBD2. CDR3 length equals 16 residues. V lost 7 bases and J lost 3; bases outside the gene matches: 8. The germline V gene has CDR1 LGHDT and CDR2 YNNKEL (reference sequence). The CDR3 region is CASTWTSGDYTGELFF. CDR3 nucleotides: TGTGCCAGCACCTGGACTAGCGGAGACTACACCGGGGAGCTGTTTTTT.

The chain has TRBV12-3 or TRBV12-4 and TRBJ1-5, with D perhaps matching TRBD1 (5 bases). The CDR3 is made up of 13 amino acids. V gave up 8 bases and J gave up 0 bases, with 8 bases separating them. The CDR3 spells CASRQGSNQPQHF. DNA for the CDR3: TGTGCCAGCCGGCAGGGTAGCAATCAGCCCCAGCATTTT.

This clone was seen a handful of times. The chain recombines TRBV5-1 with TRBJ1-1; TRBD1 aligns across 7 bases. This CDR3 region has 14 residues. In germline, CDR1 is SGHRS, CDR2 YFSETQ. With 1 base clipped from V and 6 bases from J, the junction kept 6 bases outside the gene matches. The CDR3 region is CASSLTGEAPEAFF. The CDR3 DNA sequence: TGCGCCAGCAGCTTGACAGGGGAGGCTCCTGAAGCTTTCTTT.

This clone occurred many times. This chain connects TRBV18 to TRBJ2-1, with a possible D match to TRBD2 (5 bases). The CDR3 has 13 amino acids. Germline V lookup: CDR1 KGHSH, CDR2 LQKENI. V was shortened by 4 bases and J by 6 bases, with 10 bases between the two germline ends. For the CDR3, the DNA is TGTGCCAGCTCACAATCCGGGGTCAATGAGCAGTTCTTC. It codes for CASSQSGVNEQFF.

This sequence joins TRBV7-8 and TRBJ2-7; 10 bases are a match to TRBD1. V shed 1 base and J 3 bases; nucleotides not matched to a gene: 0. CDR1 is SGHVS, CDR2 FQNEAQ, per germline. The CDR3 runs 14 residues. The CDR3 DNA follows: TGTGCCAGCAGCTTAGGGGACAGGGGCTACGAGCAGTACTTC. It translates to CASSLGDRGYEQYF. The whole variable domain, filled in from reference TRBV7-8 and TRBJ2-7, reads GAGVSQSPRYKVAKRGQDVALRCDPISGHVSLFWYQQALGQGPEFLTYFQNEAQLDKSGLPSDRFFAERPEGSVSTLKIQRTQQEDSAVYLCASSLGDRGYEQYFGPGTRLTVT.

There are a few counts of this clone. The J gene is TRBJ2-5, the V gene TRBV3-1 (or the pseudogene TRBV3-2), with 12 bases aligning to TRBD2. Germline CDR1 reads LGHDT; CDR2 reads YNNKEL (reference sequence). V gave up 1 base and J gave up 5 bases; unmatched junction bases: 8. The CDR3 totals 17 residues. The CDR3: CASSQGALAGGWETQYF. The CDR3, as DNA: TGTGCCAGCAGCCAAGGCGCACTAGCGGGGGGATGGGAGACCCAGTACTTC.

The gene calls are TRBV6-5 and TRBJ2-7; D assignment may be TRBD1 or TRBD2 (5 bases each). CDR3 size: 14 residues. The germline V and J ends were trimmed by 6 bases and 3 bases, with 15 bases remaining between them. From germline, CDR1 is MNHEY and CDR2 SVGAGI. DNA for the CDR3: TGTGCCAGCAGCTCGCCGGGACGGATCTACGAGCAGTACTTC. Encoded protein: CASSSPGRIYEQYF.

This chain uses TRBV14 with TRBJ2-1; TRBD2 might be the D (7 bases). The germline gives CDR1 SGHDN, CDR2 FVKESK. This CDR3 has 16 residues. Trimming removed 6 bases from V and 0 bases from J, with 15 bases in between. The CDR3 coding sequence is TGTGCCAGCAGACTAGGGGGGGGACTCTCCTACAATGAGCAGTTCTTC. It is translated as CASRLGGGLSYNEQFF.

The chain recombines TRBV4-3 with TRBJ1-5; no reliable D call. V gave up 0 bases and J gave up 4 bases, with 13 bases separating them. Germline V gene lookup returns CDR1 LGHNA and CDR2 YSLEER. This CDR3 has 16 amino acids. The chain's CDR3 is CASSQELGHGNQPQHF. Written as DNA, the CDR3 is TGCGCCAGCAGCCAAGAGTTAGGCCATGGGAATCAGCCCCAGCATTTT.

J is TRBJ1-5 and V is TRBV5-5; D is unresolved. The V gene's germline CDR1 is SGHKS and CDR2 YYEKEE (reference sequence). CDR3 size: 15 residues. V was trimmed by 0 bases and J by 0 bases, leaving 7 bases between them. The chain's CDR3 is CASSLGEHSNQPQHF. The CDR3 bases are TGTGCCAGCAGCTTGGGAGAGCATAGCAATCAGCCCCAGCATTTT.

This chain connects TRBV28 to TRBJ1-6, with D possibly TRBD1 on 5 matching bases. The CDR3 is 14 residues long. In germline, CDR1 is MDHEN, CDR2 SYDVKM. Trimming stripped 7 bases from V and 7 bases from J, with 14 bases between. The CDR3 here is CASTQDMSNSPLHF. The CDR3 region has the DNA TGTGCCAGCACCCAGGACATGTCCAATTCACCCCTCCACTTT.

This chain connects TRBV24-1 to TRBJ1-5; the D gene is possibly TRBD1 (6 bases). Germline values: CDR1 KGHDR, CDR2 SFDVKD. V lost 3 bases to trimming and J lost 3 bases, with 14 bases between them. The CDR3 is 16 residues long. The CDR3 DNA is TGTGCCACCAGTGATGGAAAACAGGGCGTCAATCAGCCCCAGCATTTT. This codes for CATSDGKQGVNQPQHF.

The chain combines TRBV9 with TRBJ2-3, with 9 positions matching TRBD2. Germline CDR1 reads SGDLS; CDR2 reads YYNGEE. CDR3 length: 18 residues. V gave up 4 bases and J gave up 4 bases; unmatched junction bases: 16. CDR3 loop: CASSPATSGGWPSDTQYF. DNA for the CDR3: TGTGCCAGCAGCCCTGCGACTAGCGGAGGTTGGCCCTCAGATACGCAGTATTTT.

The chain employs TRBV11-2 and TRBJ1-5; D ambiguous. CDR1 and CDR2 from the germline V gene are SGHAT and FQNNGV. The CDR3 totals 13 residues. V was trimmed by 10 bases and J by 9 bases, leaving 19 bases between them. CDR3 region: CATAPDGVGPQHF. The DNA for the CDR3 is TGTGCCACCGCCCCGGACGGGGTCGGGCCCCAGCATTTT.

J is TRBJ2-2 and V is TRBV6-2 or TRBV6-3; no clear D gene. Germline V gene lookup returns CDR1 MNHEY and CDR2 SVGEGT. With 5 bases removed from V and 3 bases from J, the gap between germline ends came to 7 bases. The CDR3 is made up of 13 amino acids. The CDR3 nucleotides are TGTGCCAGCAGTCCCTTTGACACCGGGGAGCTGTTTTTT. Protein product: CASSPFDTGELFF.

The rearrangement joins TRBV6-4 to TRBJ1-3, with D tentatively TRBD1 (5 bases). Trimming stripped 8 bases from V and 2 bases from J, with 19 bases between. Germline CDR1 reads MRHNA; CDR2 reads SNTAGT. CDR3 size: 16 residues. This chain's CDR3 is CASPPWDLQTGNTIYF. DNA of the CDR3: TGTGCCAGCCCGCCCTGGGACCTGCAAACTGGAAACACCATATATTTT.

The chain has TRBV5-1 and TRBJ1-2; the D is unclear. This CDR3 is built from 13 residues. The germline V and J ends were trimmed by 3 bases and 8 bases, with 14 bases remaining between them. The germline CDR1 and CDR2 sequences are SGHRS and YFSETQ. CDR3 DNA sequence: TGCGCCAGCAGCTCCAATACCTTCCAGGGCTACACCTTC. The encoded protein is CASSSNTFQGYTF.

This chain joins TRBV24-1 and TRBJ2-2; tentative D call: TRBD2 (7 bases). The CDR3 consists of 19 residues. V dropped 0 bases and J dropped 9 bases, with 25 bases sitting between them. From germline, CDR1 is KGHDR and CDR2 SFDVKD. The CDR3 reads CATSDLSAGIRGAPRELFF. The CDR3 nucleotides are TGTGCCACCAGTGATTTGTCAGCAGGGATACGGGGGGCGCCCAGGGAGCTGTTTTTT.

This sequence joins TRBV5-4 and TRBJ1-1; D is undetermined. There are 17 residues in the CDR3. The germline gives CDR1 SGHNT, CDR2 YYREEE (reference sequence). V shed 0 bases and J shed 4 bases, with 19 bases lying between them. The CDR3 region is CASSLGPATSAGTEAFF. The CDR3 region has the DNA TGTGCCAGCAGCTTGGGGCCCGCTACCTCGGCGGGCACTGAAGCTTTCTTT.

This chain's CDR3 is CASRDPGGPRNTIYF. The CDR3 nucleotides are TGTGCCAGCAGAGATCCAGGGGGGCCTAGGAACACCATATATTTT. The chain carries TRBV6-5 and TRBJ1-3, with 7 bases aligning to TRBD1. There are 15 residues in the CDR3. Germline CDR1 MNHEY, CDR2 SVGAGI. The ends lost 6 bases at V and 7 bases at J; junction bases unmatched: 12.

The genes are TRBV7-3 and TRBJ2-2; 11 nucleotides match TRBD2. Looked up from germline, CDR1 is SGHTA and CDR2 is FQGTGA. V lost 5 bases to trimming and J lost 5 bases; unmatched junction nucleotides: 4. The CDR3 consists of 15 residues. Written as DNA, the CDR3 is TGTGCCAGCAGCCCGGGACTAGCGGAAACCGGGGAGCTGTTTTTT. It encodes CASSPGLAETGELFF.

CDR3 in DNA: TGTGCCAGCACGGCGCGGGGGGGCTCAGATACGCAGTATTTT. It specifies CASTARGGSDTQYF. The rearrangement joins TRBV7-9 to TRBJ2-3; 9 positions match TRBD2. V trimming: 7 bases; J trimming: 4 bases; junction bases outside the gene matches: 6. Germline values: CDR1 SEHNR, CDR2 FQNEAQ (reference sequence). This CDR3 is built from 14 residues.

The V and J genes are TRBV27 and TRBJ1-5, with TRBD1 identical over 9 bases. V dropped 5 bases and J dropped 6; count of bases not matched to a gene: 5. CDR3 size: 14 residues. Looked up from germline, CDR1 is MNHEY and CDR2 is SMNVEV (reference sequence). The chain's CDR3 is CASSITGGGQPQHF. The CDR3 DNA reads TGTGCCAGCAGTATTACAGGGGGCGGTCAGCCCCAGCATTTT.

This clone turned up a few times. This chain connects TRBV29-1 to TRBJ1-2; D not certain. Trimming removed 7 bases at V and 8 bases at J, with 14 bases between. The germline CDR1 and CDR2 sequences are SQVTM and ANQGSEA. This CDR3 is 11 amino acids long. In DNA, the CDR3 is TGCAGCGCCCACTCATCTTTCGGCTACACCTTC. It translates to CSAHSSFGYTF.

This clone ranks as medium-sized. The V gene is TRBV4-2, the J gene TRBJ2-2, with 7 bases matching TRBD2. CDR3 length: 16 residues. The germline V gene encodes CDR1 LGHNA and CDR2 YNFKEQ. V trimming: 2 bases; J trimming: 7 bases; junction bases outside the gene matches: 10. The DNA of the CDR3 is TGTGCCAGCAGCCAACTGCTAGCGGAGCTCGTCGGGGAGCTGTTTTTT. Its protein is CASSQLLAELVGELFF.

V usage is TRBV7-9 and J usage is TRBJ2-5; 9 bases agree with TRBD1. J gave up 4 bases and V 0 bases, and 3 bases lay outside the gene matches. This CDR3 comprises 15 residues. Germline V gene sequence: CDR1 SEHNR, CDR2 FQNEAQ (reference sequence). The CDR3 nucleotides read TGTGCCAGCAGCTTAGCTACAGGGGGCCCAGAGACCCAGTACTTC. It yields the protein CASSLATGGPETQYF.

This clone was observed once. Here the CDR3 reads CASSSPDRGAYEQYF. In DNA form, the CDR3 reads TGTGCCAGCAGTTCACCGGACAGGGGAGCCTACGAGCAGTACTTC. The chain links TRBV28 to TRBJ2-7; 9 positions agree with TRBD1. Germline lookup yields CDR1 MDHEN and CDR2 SYDVKM. The CDR3 has 15 residues. V was clipped by 4 bases and J by 2 bases; unmatched bases: 6.